This TCR beta chain is drawn from a study of early T cells in non-severe SARS-CoV-2 infection. About the study: The sequenced material was bulk RNA from unsorted whole blood, and its chains were unpaired.

This clonotype appeared many times. Unique molecular identifiers were affixed to single, distinct cDNA molecules. TCRdb processed the 5' RACE reads anew with MiXCR; each CDR3 protein has one entry. The table includes 25,000 to 30,000 distinct CDR3 sequences, 9.5% to 10% detected once. This receptor was taken from an adult who was a healthcare worker with PCR-confirmed SARS-CoV-2 infection or an uninfected control (not recorded which). The sequenced sample consisted of whole blood.

The chain's CDR3 is CSVEDLAGGGNTIYF. The DNA of the CDR3 is TGCAGCGTTGAAGATTTGGCAGGCGGAGGAAACACCATATATTTT. This chain links TRBV29-1 with TRBJ1-3; D ambiguous. CDR1 SQVTM and CDR2 ANQGSEA come from the germline V gene. The CDR3 loop spans 15 amino acids. The V end was cut by 0 bases, the J end by 4 bases, with 13 bases between.